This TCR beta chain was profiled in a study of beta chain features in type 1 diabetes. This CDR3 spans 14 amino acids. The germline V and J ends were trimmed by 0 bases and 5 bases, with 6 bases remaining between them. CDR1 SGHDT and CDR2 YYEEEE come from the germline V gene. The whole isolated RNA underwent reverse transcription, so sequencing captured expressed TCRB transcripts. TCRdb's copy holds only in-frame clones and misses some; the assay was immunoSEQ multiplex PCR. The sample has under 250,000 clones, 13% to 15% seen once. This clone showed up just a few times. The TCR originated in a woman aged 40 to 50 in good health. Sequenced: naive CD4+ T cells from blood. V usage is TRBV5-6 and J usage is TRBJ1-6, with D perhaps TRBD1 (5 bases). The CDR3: CASSLAGNNSPLHF. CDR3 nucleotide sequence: TGTGCCAGCAGCTTGGCAGGGAATAATTCACCCCTCCACTTT.